Described below is a single T cell receptor beta chain sequence and its context. Its antigen is still unknown. This sample was taken from a study of shared clonotypes between healthy human individuals. Clones were read by immunoSEQ multiplex PCR, and TCRdb kept only the in-frame ones, dropping some. This table holds about 2 million clones, 95% found once. General study points: Researchers found naive subsets generally carried larger estimated richness than memory subsets.

There are 14 residues in the CDR3. Between the trimmed V and J ends, which lost 2 bases and 4 bases, there was a span of 12 bases. Per germline, CDR1 GTSNPN and CDR2 SVGIG (reference sequence). The sequenced material came from naive CD4+ T cells sorted from blood. Subset here: CD45RA+ positively selected. The chain has TRBV30 and TRBJ1-5; possible D gene TRBD1, 6 bases. The sequence derives from a man aged 18 to 30 in good health. In nucleotides, the CDR3 is TGTGCCTGGAGTAGGGGGACGGATAATCAGCCCCAGCATTTT. It encodes CAWSRGTDNQPQHF.